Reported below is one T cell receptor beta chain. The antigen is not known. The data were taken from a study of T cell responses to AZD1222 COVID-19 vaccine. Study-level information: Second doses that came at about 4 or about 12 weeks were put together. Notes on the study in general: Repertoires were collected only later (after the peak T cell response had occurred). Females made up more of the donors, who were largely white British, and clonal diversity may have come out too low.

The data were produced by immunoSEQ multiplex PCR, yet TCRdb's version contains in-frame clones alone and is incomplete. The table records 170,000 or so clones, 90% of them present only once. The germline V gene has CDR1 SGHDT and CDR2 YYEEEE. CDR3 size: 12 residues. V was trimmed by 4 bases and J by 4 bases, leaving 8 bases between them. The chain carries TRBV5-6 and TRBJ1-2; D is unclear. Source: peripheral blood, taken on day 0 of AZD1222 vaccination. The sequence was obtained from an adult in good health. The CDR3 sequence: CASSPRAYGYTF. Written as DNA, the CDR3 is TGTGCCAGCAGCCCGCGTGCCTATGGCTACACCTTC. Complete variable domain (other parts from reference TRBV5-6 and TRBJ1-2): DAGVTQSPTHLIKTRGQQVTLRCSPKSGHDTVSWYQQALGQGPQFIFQYYEEEERQRGNFPDRFSGHQFPNYSSELNVNALLLGDSALYLCASSPRAYGYTFGSGTRLTVV.